Below, 17 T cell receptor beta chains from the same sample are listed, as sequenced in a study of blood T cell repertoires in COVID-19. Some clones are missing from TCRdb's copy, which holds only in-frame ones; the method was immunoSEQ multiplex PCR. Counted here are approximately 450,000 clones, 75% to 90% occurring once; the ten biggest clones make up roughly 1.1%. Specimen: PBMCs or T cells enriched from blood (not recorded which). These receptors were taken from a man aged 25 to 40 who had recovered from COVID-19.

The genes are TRBV7-6 and TRBJ2-5; the D is unclear. V was shortened by 1 base and J by 5 bases, with 14 bases between the two germline ends. Germline V gene sequence: CDR1 SGHVS, CDR2 FNYEAQ. This CDR3 has 15 amino acids. This CDR3 is CASSLEPRDRETQYF. CDR3 sequence (DNA): TGTGCCAGCAGCTTAGAGCCGCGTGATCGGGAGACCCAGTACTTC.

V gene TRBV5-1 combines with J gene TRBJ1-5; no reliable D call. Germline values: CDR1 SGHRS, CDR2 YFSETQ. This CDR3 has 13 amino acids. Trimming took off 0 bases at V and 5 bases at J, with 6 bases between the two ends. CDR3 DNA sequence: TGCGCCAGCAGCTTGGCCCCCGATCAGCCCCAGCATTTT. It yields the protein CASSLAPDQPQHF. Full variable domain (rest looked up from reference TRBV5-1 and TRBJ1-5): KAGVTQTPRYLIKTRGQQVTLSCSPISGHRSVSWYQQTPGQGLQFLFEYFSETQRNKGNFPGRFSGRQFSNSRSEMNVSTLELGDSALYLCASSLAPDQPQHFGDGTRLSIL.

The chain couples TRBV5-4 to TRBJ1-3; D possibly corresponds to TRBD1 (6 bases). The CDR3 runs to 14 residues. Germline CDR1 SGHNT, CDR2 YYREEE (reference sequence). Trimming removed 1 base from V and 2 bases from J, with 7 bases in between. The CDR3 spells CASSLYRAGNTIYF. The CDR3 DNA sequence: TGTGCCAGCAGCTTGTACAGGGCTGGAAACACCATATATTTT.

The genes are TRBV7-9 and TRBJ2-5; 8 bases line up with TRBD2. CDR1 and CDR2 from the germline V gene are SEHNR and FQNEAQ (reference sequence). The CDR3 extends over 13 amino acids. Trimming cost V 7 bases and J 4 bases; bases outside gene matches: 5. CDR3 in DNA: TGTGCCAGCAAACGGGGGGGAGCAGAGACCCAGTACTTC. Translated, it gives CASKRGGAETQYF. The entire variable domain, with the rest obtained from reference TRBV7-9 and TRBJ2-5, is as follows: DTGVSQNPRHKITKRGQNVTFRCDPISEHNRLYWYRQTLGQGPEFLTYFQNEAQLEKSRLLSDRFSAERPKGSFSTLEIQRTEQGDSAMYLCASKRGGAETQYFGPGTRLLVL.

This clone was picked up one time. V is TRBV5-1 and J is TRBJ2-7; a weak D match, TRBD2 (5 bases). The V end lost 0 bases, the J end lost 2 bases, and 9 bases lay between the germline ends. The CDR3 sequence is 14 residues long. Germline CDR1 SGHRS, CDR2 YFSETQ. As DNA, the CDR3 is TGCGCCAGCAGCTTGGCGGACTCCGCCTACGAGCAGTACTTC. This encodes CASSLADSAYEQYF.

The V gene is TRBV7-8, the J gene TRBJ1-1; 7 bases match TRBD1. V lost 8 bases and J lost 2; bases outside the gene matches: 5. The CDR3 sequence is 13 residues long. Germline V lookup: CDR1 SGHVS, CDR2 FQNEAQ. The CDR3 loop is CASRQGLNTEAFF. As DNA, the CDR3 is TGTGCCAGCCGACAGGGTTTAAACACTGAAGCTTTCTTT.

The gene calls are TRBV7-2 and TRBJ1-5, with unresolved D. Germline CDR1 SGHTA, CDR2 FQGNSA. There are 15 residues in the CDR3. The V end lost 2 bases, the J end lost 0 bases, and 8 bases lay between the germline ends. The CDR3 loop reads CASSLTAYSNQPQHF. Written as DNA, the CDR3 is TGTGCCAGCAGCTTAACAGCTTATAGCAATCAGCCCCAGCATTTT.

J is TRBJ1-3 and V is TRBV4-2; 7 bases map to TRBD1. The V segment lost 5 bases and the J segment 7 bases; nucleotides outside the gene matches: 14. The CDR3 has 16 amino acids. From germline, CDR1 is LGHNA and CDR2 YNFKEQ. The CDR3: CASSVNRGPSANTIYF. In nucleotides, the CDR3 is TGTGCCAGCAGCGTAAACAGGGGACCTTCGGCGAACACCATATATTTT.

This sequence joins TRBV27 and TRBJ2-5, with a tentative D call TRBD1 (6 bases). The CDR3 extends over 17 amino acids. In germline, CDR1 is MNHEY, CDR2 SMNVEV (reference sequence). Trimming took off 0 bases at V and 3 bases at J, with 17 bases between the two ends. CDR3 in DNA: TGTGCCAGCAGTTTATCAGGGGGTAGGGTCGGGAAAGAGACCCAGTACTTC. Amino acid sequence: CASSLSGGRVGKETQYF.

There are a few counts of this clone. This chain uses TRBV6-6 with TRBJ1-6; D is ambiguous. In germline, CDR1 is MNHNY, CDR2 SVGAGI (reference sequence). CDR3 length equals 15 residues. The V gene lost 5 bases and the J gene lost 0 bases, with 8 bases spanning the gap. The CDR3 here is CASSGLSSYNSPLHF. The CDR3 region has the DNA TGTGCCAGCAGTGGACTGAGCTCCTATAATTCACCCCTCCACTTT.

The J gene is TRBJ2-2, the V gene TRBV7-8; TRBD2 matches at 13 bases. The CDR3 consists of 17 residues. In germline, CDR1 is SGHVS, CDR2 FQNEAQ. The V gene end was trimmed by 2 bases and the J gene end by 5 bases; junction bases not matched to a gene: 5. The DNA for the CDR3 is TGTGCCAGCAGCTTATCGGGACTAGCGGGAAGAACCGGGGAGCTGTTTTTT. As protein: CASSLSGLAGRTGELFF.

V gene TRBV4-2 combines with J gene TRBJ1-5; D gene uncertain. V dropped 0 bases and J dropped 0 bases, with 9 bases sitting between them. From germline, CDR1 is LGHNA and CDR2 YNFKEQ. CDR3 size: 16 residues. CDR3 residues: CASSQDRGFSNQPQHF. The CDR3 bases are TGTGCCAGCAGCCAAGATCGAGGTTTTAGCAATCAGCCCCAGCATTTT.

The CDR3 DNA reads as TGTGCCAGCAGTGAAGCGCTTCGGGGGGACAAACTGTTTTTT. This gives the protein CASSEALRGDKLFF. The chain couples TRBV6-1 to TRBJ1-4; D is possibly TRBD1 (5 bases). There are 14 residues in the CDR3. Looked up from germline, CDR1 is MNHNS and CDR2 is SASEGT. V was trimmed by 0 bases and J by 11 bases, leaving 13 bases between them.

This clone has only one observation. The rearrangement joins TRBV11-2 to TRBJ2-6, with D perhaps matching TRBD1 (5 bases). CDR1 is SGHAT, CDR2 FQNNGV, per germline. This CDR3 spans 17 amino acids. Trimming took off 0 bases at V and 3 bases at J, with 12 bases between the two ends. The CDR3 DNA is TGTGCCAGCAGCTTAGAATCTGGGGCTAGTGGGGCCAACGTCCTGACTTTC. Its protein is CASSLESGASGANVLTF.

In its sample, this clone was seen once. The CDR3 loop reads CASSLDSGGSGNTIYF. The CDR3 DNA reads TGTGCCAGCAGCTTGGACTCAGGGGGCTCTGGAAACACCATATATTTT. The rearrangement links TRBV7-9 to TRBJ1-3; 7 bases agree with TRBD1. V shed 3 bases, J shed 0 bases, and the junction held 5 bases outside the gene matches. Germline lookup yields CDR1 SEHNR and CDR2 FQNEAQ (reference sequence). CDR3 length: 16 amino acids.

The V and J genes are TRBV5-4 and TRBJ2-1; the D gene is possibly TRBD1 (6 bases). V was shortened by 2 bases and J by 8 bases, with 11 bases between the two germline ends. CDR1 and CDR2 (germline): SGHNT, YYREEE (reference sequence). The CDR3 runs 13 residues. The CDR3 bases are TGTGCCAGCAGCTTCGACAGGCGGGATGAGCAGTTCTTC. Translating it yields CASSFDRRDEQFF.

The chain has TRBV6-1 and TRBJ2-7; 9 bases match TRBD1. The V segment lost 2 bases and the J segment 0 bases; nucleotides outside the gene matches: 5. Looked up from germline, CDR1 is MNHNS and CDR2 is SASEGT. This CDR3 contains 16 residues. This CDR3 reads CASSELWTGVSYEQYF. The CDR3, as DNA: TGTGCCAGCAGTGAACTCTGGACAGGGGTCTCCTACGAGCAGTACTTC.